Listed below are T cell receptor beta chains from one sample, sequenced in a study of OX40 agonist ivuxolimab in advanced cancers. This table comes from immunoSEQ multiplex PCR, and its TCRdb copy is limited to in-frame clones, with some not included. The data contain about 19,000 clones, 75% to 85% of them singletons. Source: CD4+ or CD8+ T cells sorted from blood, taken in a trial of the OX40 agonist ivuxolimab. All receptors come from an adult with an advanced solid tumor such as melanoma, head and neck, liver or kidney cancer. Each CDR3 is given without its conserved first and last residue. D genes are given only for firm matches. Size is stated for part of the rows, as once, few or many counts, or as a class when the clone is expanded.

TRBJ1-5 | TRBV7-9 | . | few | ASSYGDSNQPQH
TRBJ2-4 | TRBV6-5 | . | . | ATADRLNKNIQY
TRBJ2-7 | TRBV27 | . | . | ASSLRHPPYEQY
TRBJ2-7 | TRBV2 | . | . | ASSLQGGLYEQY
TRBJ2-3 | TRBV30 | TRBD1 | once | AWSPGQGSTDTQY
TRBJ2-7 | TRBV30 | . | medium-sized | AWSVPAFSYEQY
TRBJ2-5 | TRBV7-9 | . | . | ASSLVWAGRETQY
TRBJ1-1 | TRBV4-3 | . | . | ASSQVAWSEAF
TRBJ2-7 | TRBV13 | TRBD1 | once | ASSLAEDRASEQY
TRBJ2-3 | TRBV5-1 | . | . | ASSSEPDTQY
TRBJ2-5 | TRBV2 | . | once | ASSRTLMDRETQY
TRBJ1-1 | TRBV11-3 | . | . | ASSFPGVAEAF
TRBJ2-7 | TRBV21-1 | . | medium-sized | ASTGTSGSSYEQY
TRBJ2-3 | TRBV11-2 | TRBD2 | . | ASSFAGGPRTQY
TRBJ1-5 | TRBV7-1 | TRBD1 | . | ASSLAGQNQPQH
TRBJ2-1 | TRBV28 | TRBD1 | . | ASSFTQGAYNEQF
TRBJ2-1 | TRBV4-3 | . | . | ASSLGGYNEQF
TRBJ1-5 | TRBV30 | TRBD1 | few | AWSPQGDQPQH
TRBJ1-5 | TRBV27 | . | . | ASSLYRASNQPQH
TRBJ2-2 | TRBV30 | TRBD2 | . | ACLAGGSGELF
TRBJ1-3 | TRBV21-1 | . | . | ASSKEDPTGQSSGNTIY
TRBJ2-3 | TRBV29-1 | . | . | SVEDDWTKSTDTQY
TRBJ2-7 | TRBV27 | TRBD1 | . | ASKQGANSYEQY
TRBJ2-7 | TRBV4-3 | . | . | ASSQEGRVIYEQY
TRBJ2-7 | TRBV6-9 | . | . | ASSYGAGSSYEQY
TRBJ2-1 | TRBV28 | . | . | ASSYLRQSYNEQF
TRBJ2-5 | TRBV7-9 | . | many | ASSPSIGSGETQY
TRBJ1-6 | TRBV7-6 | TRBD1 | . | ASSRDRGNSPLH
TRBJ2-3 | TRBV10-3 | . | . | AISESDTYTDTQY
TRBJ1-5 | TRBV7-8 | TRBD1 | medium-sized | ASSLAGQNQPQH
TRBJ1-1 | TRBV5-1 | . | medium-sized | ASSADRNTEAF
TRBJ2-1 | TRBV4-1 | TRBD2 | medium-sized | ASRRTGGSSYNEQF
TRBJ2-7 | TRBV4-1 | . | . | ASSQEGRPPGDEQY
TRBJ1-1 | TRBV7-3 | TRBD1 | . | ASSLLQGRYTEAF
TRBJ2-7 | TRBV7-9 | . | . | ASSLEAPPDYEQY